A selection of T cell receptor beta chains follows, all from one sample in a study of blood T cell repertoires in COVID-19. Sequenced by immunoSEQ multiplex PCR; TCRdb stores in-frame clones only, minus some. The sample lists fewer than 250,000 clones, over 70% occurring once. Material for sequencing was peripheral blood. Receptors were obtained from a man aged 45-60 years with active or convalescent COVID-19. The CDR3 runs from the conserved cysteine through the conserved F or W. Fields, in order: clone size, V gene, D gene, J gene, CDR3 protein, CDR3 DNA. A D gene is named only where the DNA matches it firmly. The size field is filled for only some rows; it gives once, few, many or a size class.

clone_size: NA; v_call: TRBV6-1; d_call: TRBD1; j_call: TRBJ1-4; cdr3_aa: CASSDGDRDEKLFF; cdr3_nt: TGTGCCAGCAGTGATGGGGACAGGGATGAAAAACTGTTTTTT
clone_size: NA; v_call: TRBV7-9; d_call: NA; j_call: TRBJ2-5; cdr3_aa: CASSLSDSAGKTQYF; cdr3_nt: TGTGCCAGCAGCTTGTCCGACTCCGCCGGGAAGACCCAGTACTTC
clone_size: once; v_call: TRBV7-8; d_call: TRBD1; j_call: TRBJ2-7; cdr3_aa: CASSQRDRSYEQYF; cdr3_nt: TGTGCCAGCAGCCAGAGGGACAGATCCTACGAGCAGTACTTC
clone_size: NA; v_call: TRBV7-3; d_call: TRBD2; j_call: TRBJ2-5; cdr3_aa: CASSLQSGSQETQYF; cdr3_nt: TGTGCCAGCAGCTTACAGAGCGGGAGCCAAGAGACCCAGTACTTC
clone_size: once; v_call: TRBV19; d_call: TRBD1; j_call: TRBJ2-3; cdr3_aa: CASSPLGQAHPGLSTDTQYF; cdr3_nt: TGTGCCAGTAGTCCACTGGGACAGGCTCACCCGGGACTTAGCACAGATACGCAGTATTTT
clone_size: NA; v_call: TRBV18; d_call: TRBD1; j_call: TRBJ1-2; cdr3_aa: CASSPGTGGNYGYTF; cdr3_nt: TGTGCCAGCTCACCTGGGACAGGGGGCAACTATGGCTACACCTTC
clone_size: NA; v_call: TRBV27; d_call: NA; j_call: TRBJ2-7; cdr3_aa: CASGVRGEQYF; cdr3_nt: TGTGCCAGCGGTGTTAGGGGCGAGCAGTACTTC
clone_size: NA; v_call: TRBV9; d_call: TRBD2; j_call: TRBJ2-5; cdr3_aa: CASSFSGRAGETQYF; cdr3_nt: TGTGCCAGCTCCTTCAGCGGGAGGGCCGGAGAGACCCAGTACTTC
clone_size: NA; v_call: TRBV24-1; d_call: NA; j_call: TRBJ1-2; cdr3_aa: CATSETGTKGYTF; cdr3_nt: TGTGCCACCAGTGAAACAGGGACCAAGGGCTACACCTTC
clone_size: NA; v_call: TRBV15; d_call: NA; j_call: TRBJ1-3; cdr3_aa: CATSRDPGTGNTIYF; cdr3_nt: TGTGCCACCAGCAGAGATCCAGGGACTGGAAACACCATATATTTT
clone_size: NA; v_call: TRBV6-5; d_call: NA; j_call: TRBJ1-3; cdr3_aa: CASNSIVPGNTIYF; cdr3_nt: TGTGCCAGCAACTCGATAGTTCCTGGAAACACCATATATTTT
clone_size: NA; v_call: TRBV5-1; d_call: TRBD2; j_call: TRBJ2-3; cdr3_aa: CASSLVLAGGPGTDTQYF; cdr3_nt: TGCGCCAGCAGCTTGGTCCTAGCGGGAGGGCCTGGCACAGATACGCAGTATTTT
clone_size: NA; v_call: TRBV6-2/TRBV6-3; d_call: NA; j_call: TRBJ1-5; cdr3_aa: CASSYSSAAGEGAQHF; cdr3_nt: TGTGCCAGCAGTTACTCGAGCGCTGCAGGGGAGGGGGCCCAGCATTTT
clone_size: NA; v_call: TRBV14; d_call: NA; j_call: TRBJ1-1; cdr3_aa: CASSRMGGALNTEAFF; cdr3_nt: TGTGCCAGCAGCCGGATGGGGGGGGCACTGAACACTGAAGCTTTCTTT
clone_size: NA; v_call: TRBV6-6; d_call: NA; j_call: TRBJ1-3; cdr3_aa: CASNLGDTGNTIYF; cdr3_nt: TGTGCCAGCAACCTTGGGGACACCGGAAACACCATATATTTT
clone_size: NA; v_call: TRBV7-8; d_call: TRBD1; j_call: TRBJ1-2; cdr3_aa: CASSLASAGGYGYTF; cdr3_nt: TGTGCCAGCAGCCTAGCGAGTGCAGGGGGCTATGGCTACACCTTC